A selection of T cell receptor beta chains follows, all from one sample in a study of technical replicates of blood from several donors. Some clones are missing from TCRdb's copy, which holds only in-frame ones; the method was immunoSEQ multiplex PCR. Counted here are more than 60,000 clones, approximately 93% occurring once; the ten biggest clones make up 0.41%. Sequenced: T cells isolated from PBMCs. These receptors were obtained from a human donor in good health. Each CDR3 is given with its conserved first and last residue. Fields, in order: J gene, D gene, V gene, clone size, CDR3 DNA, CDR3 protein. The D gene is left open where the match is weak. Size tells how often a clone was seen (once, few, many) or the class of an expanded clone, and some rows leave it out.

J gene: TRBJ2-2; D gene: NA; V gene: TRBV6-5; clone size: few; CDR3 DNA: TGTGCCAGTCTCTACACCGGGGAGCTGTTTTTT; CDR3 protein: CASLYTGELFF
J gene: TRBJ2-3; D gene: NA; V gene: TRBV28; clone size: NA; CDR3 DNA: TGTGCCAGCAGTTTATCTCGGACAGATATCACAGATACGCAGTATTTT; CDR3 protein: CASSLSRTDITDTQYF
J gene: TRBJ2-3; D gene: NA; V gene: TRBV6-5; clone size: NA; CDR3 DNA: TGTGCCAGCCGTCAGGGGAATTCAGATACGCAGTATTTT; CDR3 protein: CASRQGNSDTQYF
J gene: TRBJ2-5; D gene: NA; V gene: TRBV30; clone size: NA; CDR3 DNA: TGTGCCTGGAGTATTGTTAGAGAGACCCAGTACTTC; CDR3 protein: CAWSIVRETQYF
J gene: TRBJ2-7; D gene: TRBD1; V gene: TRBV27; clone size: once; CDR3 DNA: TGTGCCAGCAAAATCTGGGACAGGGGTCTGAACGAGCAGTACTTC; CDR3 protein: CASKIWDRGLNEQYF
J gene: TRBJ1-1; D gene: NA; V gene: TRBV6-5; clone size: NA; CDR3 DNA: TGTGCCAGCAGTTACTCCAGATTTATGAACACTGAAGCTTTCTTT; CDR3 protein: CASSYSRFMNTEAFF
J gene: TRBJ2-7; D gene: TRBD1; V gene: TRBV11-2; clone size: NA; CDR3 DNA: TGTGCCAGCAGCCAGACAGGGGGACGGACCAGATACGAGCAGTACTTC; CDR3 protein: CASSQTGGRTRYEQYF
J gene: TRBJ2-7; D gene: TRBD1; V gene: TRBV23-1; clone size: few; CDR3 DNA: TGCGCCAGCAGTCAATTCCCCGGGCAGGGGGCGATTAAGGACGAGCAGTACTTC; CDR3 protein: CASSQFPGQGAIKDEQYF
J gene: TRBJ2-3; D gene: TRBD2; V gene: TRBV11-1; clone size: NA; CDR3 DNA: TGTGCCAGCAGCACCCAACTAGCGGGGACAGATACGCAGTATTTT; CDR3 protein: CASSTQLAGTDTQYF
J gene: TRBJ2-5; D gene: TRBD2; V gene: TRBV11-2; clone size: NA; CDR3 DNA: TGTGCCAGCAGCTTCTTCGGCGGGAGGGAGATCCAAGAGACCCAGTACTTC; CDR3 protein: CASSFFGGREIQETQYF